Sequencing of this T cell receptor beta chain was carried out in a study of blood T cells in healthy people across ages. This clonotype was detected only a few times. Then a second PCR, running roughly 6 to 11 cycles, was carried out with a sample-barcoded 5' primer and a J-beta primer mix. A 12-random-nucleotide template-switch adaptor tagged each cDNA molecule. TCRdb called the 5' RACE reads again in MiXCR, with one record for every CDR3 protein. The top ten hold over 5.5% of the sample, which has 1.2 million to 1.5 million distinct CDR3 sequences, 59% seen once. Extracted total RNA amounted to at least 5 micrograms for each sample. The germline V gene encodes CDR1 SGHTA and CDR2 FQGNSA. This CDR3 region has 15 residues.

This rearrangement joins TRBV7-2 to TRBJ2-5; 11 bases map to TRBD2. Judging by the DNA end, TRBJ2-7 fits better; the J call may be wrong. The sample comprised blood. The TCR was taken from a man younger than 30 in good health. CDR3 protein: CASSALAGASYEQYF. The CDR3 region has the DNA TGTGCCAGCAGCGCACTAGCGGGAGCGTCCTACGAGCAGTACTTC.